This TCR beta chain was sequenced during a study of shared clonotypes between healthy human individuals. All donors qualified as healthy HIV-negative adults and had experienced no recent acute infections or vaccinations. About this clone: As yet, its antigen is unknown.

TCRdb keeps only in-frame clones here, not all; method: immunoSEQ multiplex PCR. The sample holds millions of clones, approximately 90% seen once. The CDR3 runs to 16 residues. V was shortened by 0 bases and J by 0 bases, with 9 bases between the two germline ends. Germline values: CDR1 SGHRS, CDR2 YFSETQ. Study observations and caveats: Relative to clonotypes present in all four donors, those not shared had lower generation probabilities.

This TCR derives from a man in his late teens or twenties in good health. V gene TRBV5-1 combines with J gene TRBJ2-2; tentative D call: TRBD1 (6 bases). Sequences were obtained from naive CD4+ T cells sorted from blood. Subset denoted: CD45RA+ positively selected. As DNA, the CDR3 is TGCGCCAGCAGCTTGGATAGGACAGCGAACACCGGGGAGCTGTTTTTT. The encoded protein is CASSLDRTANTGELFF.